The text below deals with one T cell receptor beta chain. Sequencing was performed with immunoSEQ multiplex PCR; in TCRdb, only in-frame clones are kept and a portion is missing. The profile covers about 240,000 clones, with roughly 81% appearing a single time and roughly 7.4% taken by the ten largest. The entry originates in a study of blood T cell repertoires in COVID-19. About the research overall: Acute and convalescent COVID-19 samples came from the United States, Italy and Spain.

CDR1 SGHRS and CDR2 YFSETQ come from the germline V gene. CDR3 size: 14 residues. V was clipped by 4 bases and J by 5 bases; unmatched bases: 6. The specimen sequenced was peripheral blood. The rearrangement joins TRBV5-1 to TRBJ2-5; 9 nucleotides line up with TRBD1. The receptor comes from a woman aged 80 or older with COVID-19, enrolled during active disease. CDR3: CASSLDRGVETQYF. In nucleotides, the CDR3 is TGCGCCAGCAGCCTGGACAGGGGTGTGGAGACCCAGTACTTC.